The present entry profiles one TCR beta chain with its context. This sample is part of a study of blood T cells in healthy people across ages. PCR was performed a second time for roughly 7 to 11 cycles using a sample-barcoded 5' primer and a J-beta primer mix. TCRdb recomputed calls from the 5' RACE reads with MiXCR, one row per CDR3 protein. The profile covers some 560,000 distinct CDR3 sequences, with about 25% appearing a single time and approximately 4% taken by the ten largest. The data were also submitted as part of a second study, on T cells of mothers and their children.

Material for sequencing was blood. The sequence derives from a boy aged 2-9 years in good health.

For the CDR3, the DNA is TGTGCCAGCAGTCCACGCACAGGCACTGGGGCCAACGTCCTGACTTTC. It specifies CASSPRTGTGANVLTF. The V and J genes are TRBV6-2 or TRBV6-3 and TRBJ2-6, with D perhaps matching TRBD1 (5 bases). CDR3 length equals 16 residues. Per germline, CDR1 MNHEY and CDR2 SVGEGT. Trimming took 5 bases from V and 2 from J, leaving 13 bases between them.